These 4 T cell receptor beta chains were all obtained from the same sample, sequenced in a study of Ad26.COV2.S vaccination and SARS-CoV-2 variants. Repertoires were generated with immunoSEQ multiplex PCR, while TCRdb's copy carries only in-frame clones and drops some. The sample lists about 350,000 clones; 75% to 90% were seen once. Noted treatment: roughly 20 received Ad26.COV2.S at low or high dose, single or two shots; about 5 received placebo; per-sample allocation not given. Sampling took place 63 days after the first vaccine or placebo injection. Sequencing was performed on peripheral blood, taken in a trial of Ad26.COV2.S vaccine versus placebo. All receptors come from a person between 18 and 60 years old who received the Ad26.COV2.S COVID-19 vaccine or a placebo.

The chain recombines TRBV4-1 with TRBJ1-4, with D possibly TRBD1 on 5 matching bases. The length of the CDR3 is 20 residues. V was shortened by 4 bases and J by 6 bases, with 30 bases between the two germline ends. CDR1 is MGHRA and CDR2 is YSYEKL in the germline V gene. In nucleotides, the CDR3 is TGCGCCAGCAGCCGAAGGGGACGGGACGCGGGCCGGCGGAGCGATGAAAAACTGTTTTTT. It translates to CASSRRGRDAGRRSDEKLFF.

The chain carries TRBV7-8 and TRBJ2-5; D ambiguous. The CDR3 totals 11 residues. The germline V and J ends were trimmed by 5 bases and 8 bases, with 9 bases remaining between them. Germline values: CDR1 SGHVS, CDR2 FQNEAQ. DNA of the CDR3: TGTGCCAGCAGCACCTTGGACACCCAGTACTTC. This sequence encodes CASSTLDTQYF.

The V gene is TRBV5-1, the J gene TRBJ1-4; TRBD1 agrees at 7 bases. The trim removed 4 bases at V and 0 bases at J, leaving 6 bases unmatched. Per the germline V gene, CDR1 is SGHRS and CDR2 is YFSETQ. This CDR3 spans 16 amino acids. The CDR3 region is CASSAGGGATNEKLFF. CDR3 sequence (DNA): TGCGCCAGCAGCGCAGGGGGGGGCGCAACTAATGAAAAACTGTTTTTT.

The chain carries TRBV7-9 and TRBJ2-3; D might be TRBD1 (6 bases). The CDR3 has 15 amino acids. The germline gives CDR1 SEHNR, CDR2 FQNEAQ (reference sequence). V gave up 1 base and J gave up 1 base, with 9 bases separating them. CDR3 nucleotide sequence: TGTGCCAGCAGCTTAGTACAGGGCGGCACAGATACGCAGTATTTT. Translated: CASSLVQGGTDTQYF.